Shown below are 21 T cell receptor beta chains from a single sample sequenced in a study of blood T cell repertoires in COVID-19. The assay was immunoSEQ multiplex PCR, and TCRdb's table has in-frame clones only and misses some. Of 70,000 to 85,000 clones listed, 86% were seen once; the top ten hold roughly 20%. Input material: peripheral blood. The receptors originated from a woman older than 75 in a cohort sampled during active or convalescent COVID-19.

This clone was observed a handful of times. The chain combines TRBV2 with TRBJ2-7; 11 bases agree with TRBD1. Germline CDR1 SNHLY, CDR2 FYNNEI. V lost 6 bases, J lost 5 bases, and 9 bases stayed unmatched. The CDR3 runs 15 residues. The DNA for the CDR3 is TGTGCCAGCAGCGCTCCGGACAGGGGGCGGCACGAGCAGTACTTC. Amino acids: CASSAPDRGRHEQYF.

DNA of the CDR3: TGCGCCAGCAGCTTCTCCGGGACAGGGGTTAGCAATGAGCAGTTCTTC. This codes for CASSFSGTGVSNEQFF. The J gene is TRBJ2-1, the V gene TRBV4-1, with 10 bases fitting TRBD1. The junction had 10 bases not matched to a gene; V was cut back by 5 bases and J by 6 bases. This CDR3 has 16 residues. The germline CDR1 and CDR2 sequences are MGHRA and YSYEKL.

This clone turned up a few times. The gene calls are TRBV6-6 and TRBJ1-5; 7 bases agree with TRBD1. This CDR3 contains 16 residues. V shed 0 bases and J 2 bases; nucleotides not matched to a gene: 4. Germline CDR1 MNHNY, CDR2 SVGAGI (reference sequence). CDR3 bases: TGTGCCAGCAGTTACTCCGGGCAGGGGGGCAATCAGCCCCAGCATTTT. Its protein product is CASSYSGQGGNQPQHF.

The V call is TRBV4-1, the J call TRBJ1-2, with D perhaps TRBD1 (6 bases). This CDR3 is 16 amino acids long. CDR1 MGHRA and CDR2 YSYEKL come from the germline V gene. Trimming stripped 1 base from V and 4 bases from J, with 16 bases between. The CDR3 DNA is TGCGCCAGCAGCCAAGGGGCCCAGGGGAGATTCTATGGCTACACCTTC. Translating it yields CASSQGAQGRFYGYTF.

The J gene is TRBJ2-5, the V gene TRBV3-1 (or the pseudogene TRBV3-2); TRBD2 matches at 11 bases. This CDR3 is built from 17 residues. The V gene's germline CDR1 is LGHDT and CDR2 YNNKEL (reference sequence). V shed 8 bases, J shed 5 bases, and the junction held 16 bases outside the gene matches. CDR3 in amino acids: CASSTSGRRAGLETQYF. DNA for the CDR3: TGTGCCAGCTCCACTAGCGGGAGAAGGGCCGGACTGGAGACCCAGTACTTC.

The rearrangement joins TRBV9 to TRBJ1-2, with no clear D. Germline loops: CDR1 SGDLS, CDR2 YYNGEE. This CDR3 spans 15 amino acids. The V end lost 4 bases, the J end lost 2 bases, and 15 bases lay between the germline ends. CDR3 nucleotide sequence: TGTGCCAGCAGCCCGACTCCGACCGAGAACTATGGCTACACCTTC. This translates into CASSPTPTENYGYTF.

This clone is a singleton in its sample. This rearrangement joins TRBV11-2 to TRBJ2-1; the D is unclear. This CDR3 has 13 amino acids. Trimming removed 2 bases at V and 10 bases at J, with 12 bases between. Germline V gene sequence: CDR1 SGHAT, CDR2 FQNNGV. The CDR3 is CASSLTRYDEQFF. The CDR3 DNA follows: TGTGCCAGCAGCTTAACCAGGTACGACGAGCAGTTCTTC.

The CDR3 nucleotides are TGCGCCAGCATGGGGGGGGCTAACTATGGCTACACCTTC. It is translated as CASMGGANYGYTF. The J gene is TRBJ1-2, the V gene TRBV10-2, with a possible D match to TRBD1 (5 bases). V lost 7 bases to trimming and J lost 0 bases, with 9 bases between them. Germline-derived CDR1 and CDR2 are WSHSY and SAAADI. The CDR3 extends over 13 amino acids.

The DNA of the CDR3 is TGTGCCAGCAGCCCCTCCTCGGGTTTAGATACGCAGTATTTT. This codes for CASSPSSGLDTQYF. The V gene is TRBV7-9, the J gene TRBJ2-3; D is unresolved. This CDR3 contains 14 residues. V lost 5 bases, J lost 5 bases, and 14 bases lay in between. Germline-derived CDR1 and CDR2 are SEHNR and FQNEAQ (reference sequence).

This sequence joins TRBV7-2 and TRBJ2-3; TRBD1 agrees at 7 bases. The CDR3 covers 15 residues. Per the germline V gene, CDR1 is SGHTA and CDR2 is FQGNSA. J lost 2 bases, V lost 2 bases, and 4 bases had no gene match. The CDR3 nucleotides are TGTGCCAGCAGCTTAAGGGGGCGAGTCACAGATACGCAGTATTTT. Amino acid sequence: CASSLRGRVTDTQYF.

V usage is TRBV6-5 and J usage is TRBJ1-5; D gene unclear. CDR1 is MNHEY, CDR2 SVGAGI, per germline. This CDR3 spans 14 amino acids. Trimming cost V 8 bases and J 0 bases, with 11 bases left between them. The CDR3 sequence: CASREEVSNQPQHF. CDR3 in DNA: TGTGCCAGCCGGGAGGAGGTTAGCAATCAGCCCCAGCATTTT.

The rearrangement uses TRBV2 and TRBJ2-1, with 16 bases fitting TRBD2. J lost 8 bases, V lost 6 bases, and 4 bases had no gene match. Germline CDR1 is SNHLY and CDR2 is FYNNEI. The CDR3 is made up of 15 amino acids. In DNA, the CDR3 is TGTGCCAGCAGACGCGGGACTAGCGGGAGGGATGAGCAGTTCTTC. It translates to CASRRGTSGRDEQFF.

The CDR3 region is CASSDGQGVTGELFF. The DNA of the CDR3 is TGTGCCAGCAGCGACGGACAGGGTGTGACCGGGGAGCTGTTTTTT. The chain combines TRBV9 with TRBJ2-2, with TRBD1 matching over 8 bases. Per the germline V gene, CDR1 is SGDLS and CDR2 is YYNGEE. This CDR3 has 15 residues. The V gene end was trimmed by 3 bases and the J gene end by 5 bases; junction bases not matched to a gene: 6.

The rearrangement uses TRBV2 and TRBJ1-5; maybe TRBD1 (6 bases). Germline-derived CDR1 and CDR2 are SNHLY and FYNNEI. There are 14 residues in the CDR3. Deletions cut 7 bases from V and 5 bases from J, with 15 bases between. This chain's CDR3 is CASNHRARDQPQHF. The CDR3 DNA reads TGTGCCAGCAACCACAGGGCGAGAGATCAGCCCCAGCATTTT.

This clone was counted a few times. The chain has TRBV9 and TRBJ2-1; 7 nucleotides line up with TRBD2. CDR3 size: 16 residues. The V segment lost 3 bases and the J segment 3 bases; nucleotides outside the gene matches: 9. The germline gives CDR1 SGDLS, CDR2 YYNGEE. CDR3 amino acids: CASSATPERGYNEQFF. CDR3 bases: TGTGCCAGCAGCGCGACTCCAGAGCGGGGCTACAATGAGCAGTTCTTC.

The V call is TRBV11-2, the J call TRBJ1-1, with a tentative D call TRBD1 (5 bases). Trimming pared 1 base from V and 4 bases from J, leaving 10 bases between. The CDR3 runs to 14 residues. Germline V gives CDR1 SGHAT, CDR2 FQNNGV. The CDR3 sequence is CASSLVGRATEAFF. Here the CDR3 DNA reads TGTGCCAGCAGCTTAGTGGGCAGGGCCACTGAAGCTTTCTTT.

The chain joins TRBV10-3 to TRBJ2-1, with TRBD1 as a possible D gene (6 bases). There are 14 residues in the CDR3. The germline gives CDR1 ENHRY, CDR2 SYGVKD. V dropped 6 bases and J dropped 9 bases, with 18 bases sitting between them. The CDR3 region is CAIRLRDTGGEQFF. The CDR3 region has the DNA TGTGCCATCAGGCTCCGGGACACTGGTGGTGAGCAGTTCTTC.

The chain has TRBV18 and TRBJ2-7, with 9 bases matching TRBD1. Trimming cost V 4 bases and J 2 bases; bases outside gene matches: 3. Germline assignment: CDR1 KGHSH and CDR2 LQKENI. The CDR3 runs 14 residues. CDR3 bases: TGTGCCAGCTCACTGGACAGGGGACCCTACGAGCAGTACTTC. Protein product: CASSLDRGPYEQYF.

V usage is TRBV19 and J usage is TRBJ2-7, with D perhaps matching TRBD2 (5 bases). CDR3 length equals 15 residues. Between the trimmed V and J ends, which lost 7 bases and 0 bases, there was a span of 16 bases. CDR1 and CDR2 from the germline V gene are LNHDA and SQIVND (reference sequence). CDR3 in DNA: TGTGCCAGTACCCCCGGGAACGGTTTCTCCTACGAGCAGTACTTC. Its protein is CASTPGNGFSYEQYF.

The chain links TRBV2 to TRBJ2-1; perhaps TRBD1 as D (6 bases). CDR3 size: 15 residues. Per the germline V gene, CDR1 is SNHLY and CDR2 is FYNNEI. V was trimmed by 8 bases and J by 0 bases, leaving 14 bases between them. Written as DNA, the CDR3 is TGTGCCAGCTCCCCCAGGGGTAGCTCCTACAATGAGCAGTTCTTC. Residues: CASSPRGSSYNEQFF.

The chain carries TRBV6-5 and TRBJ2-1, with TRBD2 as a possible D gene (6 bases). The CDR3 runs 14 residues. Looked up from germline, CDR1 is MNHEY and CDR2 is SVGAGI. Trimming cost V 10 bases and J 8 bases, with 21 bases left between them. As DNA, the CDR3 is TGTGCCACCATTAGCGGTCCTAGTCCCCATGAGCAGTTCTTC. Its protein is CATISGPSPHEQFF.